The clone carrying this T cell receptor beta chain showed up just a few times. This specimen belongs to a study of cytomegalovirus exposure and HLA in healthy donors. The CDR3 extends over 16 amino acids. Germline V CDR1 and CDR2: SQVTM, ANQGSEA. With 2 bases clipped from V and 6 bases from J, the junction kept 13 bases outside the gene matches. A multiplex PCR was run with 60 Vbeta primers and 13 Jbeta primers. TCRdb keeps only in-frame clones here, not all; method: immunoSEQ multiplex PCR. The repertoire consists of 150,000 to 200,000 clones, with roughly 84% occurring once and the leading ten covering around 0.25%.

The chain employs TRBV29-1 and TRBJ1-1, with 9 bases lining up with TRBD1. The sample was PBMCs. This TCR was recovered from a boy aged 5 to 17 in good health and CMV-seronegative. CDR3 loop: CSVEILGTGTLAEAFF. CDR3 nucleotides: TGCAGCGTTGAAATATTGGGGACAGGGACTTTAGCTGAAGCTTTCTTT.